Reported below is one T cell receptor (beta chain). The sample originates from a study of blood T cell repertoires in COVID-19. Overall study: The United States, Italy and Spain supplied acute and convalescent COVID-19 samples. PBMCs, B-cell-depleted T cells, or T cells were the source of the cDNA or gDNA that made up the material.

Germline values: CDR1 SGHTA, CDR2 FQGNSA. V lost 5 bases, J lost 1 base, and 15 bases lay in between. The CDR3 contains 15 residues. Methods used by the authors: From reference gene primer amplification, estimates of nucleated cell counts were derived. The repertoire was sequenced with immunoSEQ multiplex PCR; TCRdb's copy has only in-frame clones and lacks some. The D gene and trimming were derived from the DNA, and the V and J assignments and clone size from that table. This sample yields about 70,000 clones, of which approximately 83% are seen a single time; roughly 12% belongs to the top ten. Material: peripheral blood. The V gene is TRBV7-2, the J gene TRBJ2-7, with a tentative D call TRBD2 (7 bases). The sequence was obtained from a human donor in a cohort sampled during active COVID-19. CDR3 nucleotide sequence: TGTGCCAGCAGCACCTGGCGGGGGCCTTCCTACGAGCAGTACTTC. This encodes CASSTWRGPSYEQYF.